This TCR beta chain was retrieved from a study of T-cell memory formation after mild COVID-19. There are 14 residues in the CDR3. Germline lookup yields CDR1 KGHSH and CDR2 LQKENI. V lost 8 bases, J lost 2 bases, and 15 bases lay in between. TCRdb reprocessed the 5' RACE reads with MiXCR, giving one entry per CDR3 protein. The data show about 560,000 distinct CDR3 sequences, with 17% seen just once and less than 10% held by the top ten. This clonotype was detected a few times. The chain joins TRBV18 to TRBJ2-5; perhaps TRBD2 as D (5 bases). This TCR came from an adult woman who had mild COVID-19 (a few samples of this study predate the infection). Cell type and time point are not known. The sequenced material came from PBMCs or a T cell subset sorted from them (not recorded which). The CDR3 here is CASSPRGQQETQYF. The CDR3 region has the DNA TGTGCCAGCAGCCCTCGAGGGCAGCAAGAGACCCAGTACTTC.